The 25 T cell receptor beta chains below were found in one sample sequenced in a study of cytomegalovirus exposure and HLA in healthy donors. PCR employed 60 Vbeta and 13 Jbeta primers. Repertoires were generated with immunoSEQ multiplex PCR, while TCRdb's copy carries only in-frame clones and drops some. The sample records more than 100,000 clones, around 69% being singletons. Sequencing was carried out using PBMCs. The receptor set was obtained from a woman in her forties in good health and CMV-seropositive.

CDR3 in DNA: TGTGCCTGGTACAGGGCTGGAAACACCATATATTTT. This translates into CAWYRAGNTIYF. The chain uses TRBV30 and TRBJ1-3; possible D gene TRBD1, 6 bases. V was clipped by 5 bases and J by 2 bases, with 7 bases between them. This CDR3 spans 12 amino acids. CDR1 is GTSNPN, CDR2 SVGIG, per germline (reference sequence).

This clone has a single count. The rearrangement links TRBV19 to TRBJ2-5; 7 nucleotides line up with TRBD2. The CDR3 has 13 amino acids. Germline lookup yields CDR1 LNHDA and CDR2 SQIVND (reference sequence). Losses at the gene ends were 5 bases for V and 5 bases for J; bases not matched to a gene: 5. In DNA, the CDR3 is TGTGCCAGTAGTTGGGGGGGTCGGGAGACCCAGTACTTC. Translation: CASSWGGRETQYF. Full variable domain (rest looked up from reference TRBV19 and TRBJ2-5): DGGITQSPKYLFRKEGQNVTLSCEQNLNHDAMYWYRQDPGQGLRLIYYSQIVNDFQKGDIAEGYSVSREKKESFPLTVTSAQKNPTAFYLCASSWGGRETQYFGPGTRLLVL.

J is TRBJ2-3 and V is TRBV18; D is possibly TRBD1 (5 bases). Between the trimmed V and J ends, which lost 3 bases and 2 bases, there was a span of 15 bases. From germline, CDR1 is KGHSH and CDR2 LQKENI. The CDR3 totals 16 residues. The CDR3: CASSPYEVTVTDTQYF. In nucleotides, the CDR3 is TGTGCCAGCTCACCCTACGAGGTGACAGTCACAGATACGCAGTATTTT.

The rearrangement joins TRBV4-2 to TRBJ2-1; TRBD2 matches at 9 bases. This CDR3 is built from 16 residues. Germline V gene lookup returns CDR1 LGHNA and CDR2 YNFKEQ. V was pared by 2 bases and J by 4 bases, with 6 bases of the junction left unmatched. CDR3 coding DNA: TGTGCCAGCAGCCAATTCGGCGGGGGGGGGTACAATGAGCAGTTCTTC. Amino acids: CASSQFGGGGYNEQFF.

The rearrangement links TRBV6-1 to TRBJ2-7; D is possibly TRBD1 (6 bases). Germline V gene sequence: CDR1 MNHNS, CDR2 SASEGT. Trimming removed 3 bases from V and 4 bases from J, with 13 bases in between. The CDR3 runs to 14 residues. CDR3 protein: CASSEGIQGYEQYF. In nucleotides, the CDR3 is TGTGCCAGCAGTGAGGGCATACAGGGTTACGAGCAGTACTTC.

The gene calls are TRBV27 and TRBJ1-2; D may be TRBD1 (6 bases). The germline V and J ends were trimmed by 5 bases and 6 bases, with 16 bases remaining between them. CDR1 and CDR2 (germline): MNHEY, SMNVEV (reference sequence). The CDR3 loop spans 14 amino acids. For the CDR3, the DNA is TGTGCCAGCAGTCCGTCCCGGGACATTGATGGCTACACCTTC. Amino acids: CASSPSRDIDGYTF.

The V call is TRBV7-9, the J call TRBJ1-1, with D perhaps matching TRBD1 (6 bases). Germline V gives CDR1 SEHNR, CDR2 FQNEAQ (reference sequence). Trimming cost V 6 bases and J 5 bases, with 16 bases left between them. The CDR3 covers 14 residues. CDR3 nucleotides: TGTGCCAGCAGTCCAGGGGTTGGTTGGACTGAAGCTTTCTTT. This codes for CASSPGVGWTEAFF.

The J gene is TRBJ2-2, the V gene TRBV7-3, with 9 bases identical to TRBD2. V lost 4 bases and J lost 0; bases outside the gene matches: 3. Germline loops: CDR1 SGHTA, CDR2 FQGTGA. The CDR3 is 16 residues long. The DNA for the CDR3 is TGTGCCAGCAGCTATAGCGGGAGTGCGAACACCGGGGAGCTGTTTTTT. Protein sequence: CASSYSGSANTGELFF.

This chain links TRBV5-8 with TRBJ1-4, with D possibly matching TRBD1 (6 bases). V shed 4 bases and J shed 1 base, with 11 bases lying between them. This CDR3 region has 15 residues. Germline loops: CDR1 SGHTS, CDR2 YDEGEE. The CDR3 DNA is TGTGCCAGCAGCCAGGAGACAGGAACTAATGAAAAACTGTTTTTT. Encoded protein: CASSQETGTNEKLFF.

This rearrangement joins TRBV5-1 to TRBJ1-5; TRBD1 matches 8 bases. The trim removed 5 bases at V and 4 bases at J, leaving 11 bases unmatched. The CDR3 length is 16 residues. The germline gives CDR1 SGHRS, CDR2 YFSETQ. The CDR3 sequence is CASRETTGAVNQPQHF. CDR3 coding DNA: TGCGCCAGCAGGGAGACGACAGGGGCGGTGAATCAGCCCCAGCATTTT.

The chain has TRBV10-1 and TRBJ2-7; D is unresolved. This CDR3 is built from 12 residues. Germline V gene lookup returns CDR1 WNHNN and CDR2 SYGVQD (reference sequence). V dropped 2 bases and J dropped 2 bases, with 4 bases sitting between them. In DNA form, the CDR3 reads TGCGCCAGCAGTGAGGGCACCTACGAGCAGTACTTC. Translated, it gives CASSEGTYEQYF.

The chain joins TRBV28 to TRBJ1-1; a possible D gene is TRBD1 (6 bases). V was trimmed by 5 bases and J by 5 bases, leaving 21 bases between them. This CDR3 spans 16 amino acids. The germline gives CDR1 MDHEN, CDR2 SYDVKM. Written as DNA, the CDR3 is TGTGCCAGCAGTATCCTGGGCCAGGGGCGGGTTACTGAAGCTTTCTTT. This translates into CASSILGQGRVTEAFF.

This chain connects TRBV27 to TRBJ2-2, with 9 bases aligning to TRBD1. V shed 2 bases and J 7 bases; nucleotides not matched to a gene: 2. Germline CDR1 reads MNHEY; CDR2 reads SMNVEV (reference sequence). The length of the CDR3 is 14 residues. CDR3 protein: CASSLDRGDGELFF. The DNA for the CDR3 is TGTGCCAGCAGTTTAGACAGGGGGGACGGGGAGCTGTTTTTT.

This rearrangement joins TRBV27 to TRBJ2-1, with TRBD2 matching over 10 bases. Germline lookup yields CDR1 MNHEY and CDR2 SMNVEV (reference sequence). V trimming: 5 bases; J trimming: 7 bases; junction bases outside the gene matches: 20. CDR3 size: 19 residues. The CDR3 protein is CASSADLLPSGGGWNEQFF. The CDR3 bases are TGTGCCAGCAGTGCCGACCTCCTTCCTAGCGGGGGAGGGTGGAATGAGCAGTTCTTC.

This sequence joins TRBV10-1 and TRBJ2-3; TRBD2 is a possible D gene (6 bases). CDR1 is WNHNN, CDR2 SYGVQD, per germline (reference sequence). This CDR3 comprises 14 residues. The ends were cut back, 3 bases at V and 0 bases at J, with 7 bases in the middle. In nucleotides, the CDR3 is TGCGCCAGCAGTGATGCGGGAAGCACAGATACGCAGTATTTT. Its translation is CASSDAGSTDTQYF.

This rearrangement joins TRBV28 to TRBJ2-5; perhaps TRBD1 as D (6 bases). The V gene's germline CDR1 is MDHEN and CDR2 SYDVKM. The V end was cut by 5 bases, the J end by 9 bases, with 19 bases between. The length of the CDR3 is 14 residues. CDR3 DNA: TGTGCCAGCAGTAAACAGGGTCCCCGAGGGGCCCAGTACTTC. Its translation is CASSKQGPRGAQYF.

The V gene is TRBV9, the J gene TRBJ2-4, with a weak D call TRBD2 (6 bases). This CDR3 region has 14 residues. Germline V gene sequence: CDR1 SGDLS, CDR2 YYNGEE. Between the trimmed V and J ends, which lost 0 bases and 8 bases, there was a span of 12 bases. The CDR3: CASSVGGGWDIQYF. The CDR3 DNA is TGTGCCAGCAGCGTAGGTGGGGGGTGGGACATTCAGTACTTC.

This clone was recorded a few times. The chain recombines TRBV6-5 with TRBJ2-7, with 10 positions matching TRBD1. J gave up 3 bases and V 5 bases, and 4 bases lay outside the gene matches. This CDR3 is 14 amino acids long. Germline V gives CDR1 MNHEY, CDR2 SVGAGI. The CDR3 loop is CASSPTGGSYEQYF. CDR3 DNA sequence: TGTGCCAGCAGTCCGACAGGGGGCAGCTACGAGCAGTACTTC.

This clone has a count of ten or more. V is TRBV4-1 and J is TRBJ2-4; 8 bases align to TRBD1. J was trimmed by 9 bases and V by 0 bases; bases with no gene match: 10. CDR1 MGHRA and CDR2 YSYEKL come from the germline V gene. The CDR3 consists of 16 residues. DNA of the CDR3: TGCGCCAGCAGCCAAGAAACAGGGGGTATAATAAGCATTCAGTACTTC. Its translation is CASSQETGGIISIQYF.

DNA for the CDR3: TGTGCCAGTAGTATCCGGGGAGGGCAGTATTTT. It translates to CASSIRGGQYF. The V call is TRBV19, the J call TRBJ2-3; a possible D gene is TRBD2 (6 bases). Trimming stripped 3 bases from V and 11 bases from J, with 9 bases between. The CDR3 consists of 11 residues. The germline V gene encodes CDR1 LNHDA and CDR2 SQIVND (reference sequence).

This chain connects TRBV28 to TRBJ2-5, with D possibly TRBD1 on 5 matching bases. The CDR3 is 15 residues long. Germline loops: CDR1 MDHEN, CDR2 SYDVKM. Trimming took 2 bases from V and 6 from J, leaving 16 bases between them. CDR3 in DNA: TGTGCCAGCAGTTTAGGGCAGGGTGGTGCAAAGACCCAGTACTTC. Protein product: CASSLGQGGAKTQYF.

The rearrangement links TRBV19 to TRBJ2-1; 8 bases align to TRBD1. Losses at the gene ends were 5 bases for V and 1 base for J; bases not matched to a gene: 7. CDR3 length equals 16 residues. Germline V CDR1 and CDR2: LNHDA, SQIVND (reference sequence). The CDR3: CASSQDRGMSYNEQFF. In nucleotides, the CDR3 is TGTGCCAGTAGTCAAGACAGGGGTATGTCCTACAATGAGCAGTTCTTC.

V gene TRBV19 combines with J gene TRBJ1-1; the D gene is possibly TRBD1 (5 bases). From germline, CDR1 is LNHDA and CDR2 SQIVND (reference sequence). Trimming shortened V by 3 bases and J by 6 bases, and 11 bases separated the two germline ends. There are 13 residues in the CDR3. CDR3 nucleotides: TGTGCCAGTAGTATCCAGTGGGGCGCTGAAGCTTTCTTT. Protein sequence: CASSIQWGAEAFF. Complete variable domain (other parts from reference TRBV19 and TRBJ1-1): DGGITQSPKYLFRKEGQNVTLSCEQNLNHDAMYWYRQDPGQGLRLIYYSQIVNDFQKGDIAEGYSVSREKKESFPLTVTSAQKNPTAFYLCASSIQWGAEAFFGQGTRLTVV.

The chain joins TRBV7-8 to TRBJ2-1, with a tentative D call TRBD2 (6 bases). V shed 1 base and J shed 6 bases, with 10 bases lying between them. The CDR3 runs to 14 residues. Germline V CDR1 and CDR2: SGHVS, FQNEAQ. The CDR3 sequence: CASSLGFGGNEQFF. CDR3 nucleotides: TGTGCCAGCAGCTTAGGGTTCGGGGGCAATGAGCAGTTCTTC.

This clone was picked up a small number of times. The V and J genes are TRBV5-4 and TRBJ2-1; a weak D match, TRBD2 (6 bases). CDR1 SGHNT and CDR2 YYREEE come from the germline V gene (reference sequence). The length of the CDR3 is 16 residues. V was cut by 3 bases and J by 7 bases, with 20 bases left in between. The CDR3 is CASSSLMEGRYNEQFF. DNA for the CDR3: TGTGCCAGCAGCTCTCTAATGGAGGGCCGATATAATGAGCAGTTCTTC.